This T cell receptor beta chain stems from a study of siplizumab effects on memory and regulatory T cells. Per germline, CDR1 SQVTM and CDR2 ANQGSEA. V was trimmed by 2 bases and J by 4 bases, leaving 8 bases between them. This CDR3 has 12 residues. Assay: immunoSEQ multiplex PCR; the TCRdb copy retains only in-frame clones and omits some. The table lists around 82,000 clones, approximately 93% of them singletons. Findings and caveats of the study: The study did not confirm that proliferating Tregs from siplizumab cultures were suppressive. A major contribution to the alloresponse seemed to be made by naive T cells, which seemed more diverse than memory cells.

Concerning this clone itself: Its target is unknown.

V is TRBV29-1 and J is TRBJ1-1; no firm D call. The sample consisted of CD8+ T cells sorted from blood. This TCR was recovered from a human donor in good health. The CDR3 sequence: CSVEWMGTEAFF. The CDR3 DNA reads as TGCAGCGTTGAATGGATGGGCACTGAAGCTTTCTTT.